The 16 T cell receptor beta chains below all came from one sample that was sequenced in a study of T cells after posttransplantation cyclophosphamide. Clones were sequenced by immunoSEQ multiplex PCR, and TCRdb holds only the in-frame ones, with some missing. The table has approximately 5,000 clones, roughly 73% seen once; the top ten hold approximately 53%. Controls had myeloablative marrow grafts with methotrexate and calcineurin inhibitor, sampled at 1 year. Sequences were derived from PBMCs, sampled around 320 days after allogeneic stem cell transplant with calcineurin inhibitor and methotrexate. The origin of the receptors is a female patient aged 50-60 years who received an allogeneic stem cell transplant from an unrelated donor, was CMV-positive, and had acute and chronic GVHD. A subset of T cells may come from the graft donor.

The rearrangement uses TRBV5-4 and TRBJ2-2; no reliable D call. This CDR3 spans 14 amino acids. Germline CDR1 SGHNT, CDR2 YYREEE (reference sequence). Trimming took 0 bases from V and 1 from J, leaving 4 bases between them. CDR3 coding DNA: TGTGCCAGCAGCTTGGGACTGAACACCGGGGAGCTGTTTTTT. This gives the protein CASSLGLNTGELFF. The entire variable domain, with the rest obtained from reference TRBV5-4 and TRBJ2-2, is as follows: ETGVTQSPTHLIKTRGQQVTLRCSSQSGHNTVSWYQQALGQGPQFIFQYYREEENGRGNFPPRFSGLQFPNYSSELNVNALELDDSALYLCASSLGLNTGELFFGEGSRLTVL.

The chain has TRBV27 and TRBJ2-7; 8 bases are shared with TRBD1. The CDR3 contains 13 residues. With V trimmed by 3 bases and J by 6 bases, 4 bases remained unmatched. CDR1 is MNHEY, CDR2 SMNVEV, per germline (reference sequence). As DNA, the CDR3 is TGTGCCAGCAGTTTCACGACAGGGGCCGAGCAGTACTTC. It is translated as CASSFTTGAEQYF.

V is TRBV6-1 and J is TRBJ1-2; 9 positions match TRBD1. The V gene end was trimmed by 4 bases and the J gene end by 3 bases; junction bases not matched to a gene: 6. This CDR3 region has 15 residues. Germline V gene lookup returns CDR1 MNHNS and CDR2 SASEGT. The CDR3 is CASSAPRQGDYGYTF. CDR3 sequence (DNA): TGTGCCAGCAGTGCACCTAGACAGGGGGACTATGGCTACACCTTC.

J is TRBJ1-2 and V is TRBV18; no definite D call. This CDR3 comprises 13 residues. Germline V gene lookup returns CDR1 KGHSH and CDR2 LQKENI. The ends were cut back, 1 base at V and 5 bases at J, with 8 bases in the middle. As DNA, the CDR3 is TGTGCCAGCTCACCACGTAATATTTATGGCTACACCTTC. Its protein is CASSPRNIYGYTF. Looking up the rest from reference TRBV18 and TRBJ1-2 gives the full variable domain: NAGVMQNPRHLVRRRGQEARLRCSPMKGHSHVYWYRQLPEEGLKFMVYLQKENIIDESGMPKERFSAEFPKEGPSILRIQQVVRGDSAAYFCASSPRNIYGYTFGSGTRLTVV.

The V and J genes are TRBV28 and TRBJ2-7; D is unclear. Trimming left V 2 bases short and J 4 bases short, with 12 bases between. This CDR3 has 14 amino acids. Germline-derived CDR1 and CDR2 are MDHEN and SYDVKM. CDR3 bases: TGTGCCAGCAGTTTACACGCCCCAGTGTACGAGCAGTACTTC. Translation: CASSLHAPVYEQYF.

This clone was detected a few times. V is TRBV7-9 and J is TRBJ2-7; 9 positions agree with TRBD1. The CDR3 sequence is 16 residues long. Unmatched junction bases numbered 10, after V lost 5 bases and J lost 2 bases. Per germline, CDR1 SEHNR and CDR2 FQNEAQ (reference sequence). The CDR3: CASSLILRQGAYEQYF. The CDR3 DNA reads TGTGCCAGCAGCCTCATTTTAAGACAGGGGGCCTACGAGCAGTACTTC.

This chain uses TRBV18 with TRBJ2-5; D is perhaps TRBD1 (6 bases). The better agreement between TRBJ2-7 and the DNA end casts doubt on the J call. The CDR3 spans 15 residues. CDR1 KGHSH and CDR2 LQKENI come from the germline V gene. As DNA, the CDR3 is TGTGCCAGCTCACCAGCCAGGGGCTCATCCTACGAGCAGTACTTC. Protein sequence: CASSPARGSSYEQYF.

V gene TRBV7-9 combines with J gene TRBJ1-1, with unresolved D. Germline CDR1 reads SEHNR; CDR2 reads FQNEAQ (reference sequence). The CDR3 spans 15 residues. V lost 1 base, J lost 0 bases, and 9 bases lay in between. The CDR3 sequence: CASSLGWSMNTEAFF. CDR3 in DNA: TGTGCCAGCAGCTTAGGGTGGAGTATGAACACTGAAGCTTTCTTT.

This clone was counted between two and nine times. This chain joins TRBV21-1 and TRBJ2-1; no check of the table's D call, TRBD2, against the DNA was made. TRBV21-1 corresponds to a pseudogene. The length of the CDR3 is 18 residues. CDR3: CASSKPPNPGRPCHEQFF. Here the CDR3 DNA reads TGTGCCAGCAGCAAACCCCCTAATCCGGGGAGGCCATGCCATGAGCAGTTCTTC.

V is TRBV20-1 and J is TRBJ2-1, with unresolved D. The V gene lost 5 bases and the J gene lost 12 bases, with 11 bases spanning the gap. The CDR3 spans 10 residues. CDR1 DFQATT and CDR2 SNEGSKA come from the germline V gene (reference sequence). The CDR3 bases are TGCAGTGCTCCCAACCCCAGGCAGTTCTTC. The encoded protein is CSAPNPRQFF.

The chain uses TRBV4-1 and TRBJ1-1; D perhaps matches TRBD1 (6 bases). V dropped 4 bases and J dropped 0 bases, with 12 bases sitting between them. The CDR3 totals 15 residues. Germline CDR1 reads MGHRA; CDR2 reads YSYEKL. This CDR3 reads CASSRTGSLNTEAFF. The CDR3 nucleotides read TGCGCCAGCAGCCGTACAGGGTCCTTGAACACTGAAGCTTTCTTT.

This sequence joins TRBV5-4 and TRBJ2-1, with 9 bases aligning to TRBD2. The CDR3 spans 16 residues. Germline V gene lookup returns CDR1 SGHNT and CDR2 YYREEE (reference sequence). Trimming took 4 bases from V and 4 from J; bases not matched to a gene: 9. CDR3 nucleotide sequence: TGTGCCAGCAGCGCGCTATGGACTAGCGAGTACAATGAGCAGTTCTTC. Protein product: CASSALWTSEYNEQFF.

This chain links TRBV6-5 with TRBJ2-3; D gene unclear. The ends were cut back, 6 bases at V and 0 bases at J, with 4 bases in the middle. CDR1 MNHEY and CDR2 SVGAGI come from the germline V gene. This CDR3 has 12 amino acids. The CDR3 sequence is CASRASTDTQYF. CDR3 nucleotides: TGTGCCAGCAGGGCCAGCACAGATACGCAGTATTTT.

In its sample, this clone was seen once. The chain combines TRBV28 with TRBJ1-2; weak D call: TRBD1 (5 bases). This CDR3 comprises 12 residues. Germline V gene lookup returns CDR1 MDHEN and CDR2 SYDVKM. Trimming removed 7 bases from V and 6 bases from J, with 12 bases in between. This chain's CDR3 is CASTDTRDGYTF. For the CDR3, the DNA is TGTGCCAGCACGGACACCCGAGATGGCTACACCTTC.

The table lists this clone with a few counts. V gene TRBV2 combines with J gene TRBJ2-2; D not resolved. V gave up 5 bases and J gave up 7 bases, with 14 bases separating them. The CDR3 is made up of 14 amino acids. Germline CDR1 and CDR2: SNHLY and FYNNEI. CDR3: CASSFPGALGELFF. DNA for the CDR3: TGTGCCAGCAGTTTCCCTGGAGCCCTCGGGGAGCTGTTTTTT.

Concerning this clone itself: Mismatch with germline at one junction end may stem from a read error. The chain is built from TRBV6-1 and TRBJ2-3; D is perhaps TRBD1 (6 bases). Germline V gene sequence: CDR1 MNHNS, CDR2 SASEGT. This CDR3 region has 13 residues. CDR3 sequence: CASSQQGTDTQCF. The DNA for the CDR3 is TGTGCCAGCAGCCAACAGGGCACAGATACGCAGTGTTTT.